This entry describes one T cell receptor (beta chain). Its antigen is unknown. Per-base qualities were not stored, and no clone one base away is much larger. This sample was included in a study of CD4 T cells in relation to SARS-CoV-2 and coronaviruses (dated by TCRdb to 2020 to 2023). Regarding the complete study: The ViraFEST assay cultured PBMCs with antigen for more than nine days, then sequenced TCR beta CDR3s to find antigen-specific clonal expansions. An HIV-1 Nef peptide pool or a no-peptide culture served as the negative reference condition. Patient-derived lymphoblastoid cell lines were used to map the HLA restriction of shared crossreactive spike epitopes. At the level of individual TCR clonotypes, the study measured memory CD4+ T cell crossreactivity between SARS-CoV-2 spike protein and common cold coronavirus spike proteins. The Adaptive Biotechnologies TCR-sequencing kit was used for samples from a few pre-COVID donors and for the naive versus memory experiments, whereas the other data were Illumina-based. Expansion assays from other donors in the study were sequenced with a different, Illumina-based TCR-beta assay.

CDR1 SGHAT and CDR2 FQNNGV are derived from the germline V gene. Trimming accounts for 3 bases at V and 5 bases at J, while the number of junction bases matched to no gene is 5. From its cysteine to its phenylalanine, the CDR3 spans 14 amino acids. Just CDR3 DNA is preserved here, 42 bases in frame from base 1. The library was obtained by the immunoSEQ multiplex PCR assay. Per the original workflow: Preprocessing removed nonproductive sequences and CDR3s not starting with C, not ending with F or W, or shorter than 7 amino acids. The MANAFEST web app was used to call antigen-specific clonotypes on the basis of expansion compared with the reference and with other culture wells. A clone was considered positive if the clone showed significant expansion compared with the reference culture in 2 of 3 replicate wells at an FDR below 0.05. To be called positive, a clone also had to show significant expansion compared with every other tandem well and an odds ratio greater than 5. Pairwise Levenshtein distance, computed with the stringdist R package after three terminal residues were trimmed from each end, was used as the measure of CDR3 homology. TCRdb limited this immuneACCESS table to in-frame rearrangements with V and J called. A share of clones is missing; checked studies link under half to unresolved V genes, and the rest is unexplained. The DNA gave D and trimming, while V, J and clone size come from that table. Present in this sample are about 18,000 clones, approximately 80% of which were seen just once. The ten top clones hold roughly 29% of the sample.

General conclusions and limits of the study: Small numbers of patients and of tested TCRs limited the study. No donor contributed both pre-pandemic and post-infection samples, which limited tracing the source of pre-existing responses. Compared with monoreactive clones, crossreactive clones had significantly weaker SARS-CoV-2-driven expansion, a result consistent with antigenic imprinting. Memory CD4+ clonotypes crossrecognizing SARS-CoV-2 and at least one common cold coronavirus spike were found in around 59% of donors. Crossreactivity analysis was centred on spike protein, so crossreactivity against other viral proteins was not assessed.

CD4+ T cells from unexposed donors were collected before the COVID-19 pandemic (2011-2018). After less than eleven days of culture, CD4+ T cells were isolated with the EasySep CD4+ T cell isolation kit. As far as cell numbers permitted, CD4+ T cells from unexposed donors were tested for reactivity against SARS-CoV-2 S and N as well as four spike pools from common cold coronaviruses. PBMCs were cultured at two million per well in IMDM supplemented with about 5% human AB serum and 9 to 10 IU/ml IL-2. Half of the culture medium was replaced with fresh IL-2-containing medium on days 3 and 7. In general, every peptide culture condition was set up in three replicate wells. The leukapheresis product used for the unexposed donors was purchased from a commercial source. PBMCs were isolated from leukapheresis product or whole blood by Ficoll-Paque PLUS gradient centrifugation. PBMCs were either cryopreserved at -140 degrees C or used fresh in the expansion assay. The QIAamp Micro DNA Kit was used to extract genomic DNA from the CD4+ T cells.

The TCR originated in a human donor in good health. The rearranged segments are TRBV11-2 and TRBJ2-5; TRBD1 matches 8 bases in the middle. Material for sequencing was CD4+ T cells from PBMCs, cultured in vitro. At the DNA level, the sequence is TGTGCCAGCAGCTTGGGTAGGACAGGGGAGACCCAGTACTTC. The translation is CASSLGRTGETQYF.